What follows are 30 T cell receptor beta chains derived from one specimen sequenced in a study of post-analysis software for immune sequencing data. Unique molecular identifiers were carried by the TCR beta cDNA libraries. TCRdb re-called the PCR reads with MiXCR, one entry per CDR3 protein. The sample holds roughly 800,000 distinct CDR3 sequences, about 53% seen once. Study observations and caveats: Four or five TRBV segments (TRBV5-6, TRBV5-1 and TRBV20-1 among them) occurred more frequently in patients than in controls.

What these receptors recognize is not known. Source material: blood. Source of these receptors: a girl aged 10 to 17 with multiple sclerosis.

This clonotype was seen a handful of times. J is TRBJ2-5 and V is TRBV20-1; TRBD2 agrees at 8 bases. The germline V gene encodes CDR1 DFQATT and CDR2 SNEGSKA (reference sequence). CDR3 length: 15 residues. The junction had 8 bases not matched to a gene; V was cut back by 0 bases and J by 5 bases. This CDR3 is CSARDLAGGSETQYF. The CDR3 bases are TGCAGTGCTAGAGACCTCGCGGGGGGTTCGGAGACCCAGTACTTC.

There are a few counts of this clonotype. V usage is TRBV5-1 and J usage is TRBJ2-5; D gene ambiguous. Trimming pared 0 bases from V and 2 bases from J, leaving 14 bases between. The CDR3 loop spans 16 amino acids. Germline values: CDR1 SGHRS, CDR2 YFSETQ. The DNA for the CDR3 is TGCGCCAGCAGCTTGGCCGGCTGGGTGGGACAAGAGACCCAGTACTTC. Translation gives CASSLAGWVGQETQYF.

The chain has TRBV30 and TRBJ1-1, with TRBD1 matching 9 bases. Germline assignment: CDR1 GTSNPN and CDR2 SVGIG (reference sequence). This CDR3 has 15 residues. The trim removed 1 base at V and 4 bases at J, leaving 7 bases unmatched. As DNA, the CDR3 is TGTGCCTGGAGTGGGGTAGGACAGGGGAGCACTGAAGCTTTCTTT. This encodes CAWSGVGQGSTEAFF.

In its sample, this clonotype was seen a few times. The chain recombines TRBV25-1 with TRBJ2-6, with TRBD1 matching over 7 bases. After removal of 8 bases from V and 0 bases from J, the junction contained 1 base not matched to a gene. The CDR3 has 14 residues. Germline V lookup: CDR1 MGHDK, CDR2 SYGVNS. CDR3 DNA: TGTGCCAGCCACAGGGGCTCTGGGGCCAACGTCCTGACTTTC. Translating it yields CASHRGSGANVLTF.

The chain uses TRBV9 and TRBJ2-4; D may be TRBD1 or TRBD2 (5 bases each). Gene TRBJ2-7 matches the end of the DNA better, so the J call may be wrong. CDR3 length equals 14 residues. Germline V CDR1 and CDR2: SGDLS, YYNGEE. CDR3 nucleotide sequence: TGTGCCAGCAGCGTGGGGGACGGTTCCTACGAGCAGTACTTC. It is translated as CASSVGDGSYEQYF.

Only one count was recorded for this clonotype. CDR3 bases: TGCAGTGCTAGAGTCCCTAGCGGGAAAGAGTACAATGAGCAGTTCTTC. It is translated as CSARVPSGKEYNEQFF. This chain joins TRBV20-1 and TRBJ2-1, with 9 nucleotides matching TRBD2. The CDR3 loop spans 16 amino acids. Trimming cost V 1 base and J 4 bases; bases outside gene matches: 8. Germline values: CDR1 DFQATT, CDR2 SNEGSKA (reference sequence).

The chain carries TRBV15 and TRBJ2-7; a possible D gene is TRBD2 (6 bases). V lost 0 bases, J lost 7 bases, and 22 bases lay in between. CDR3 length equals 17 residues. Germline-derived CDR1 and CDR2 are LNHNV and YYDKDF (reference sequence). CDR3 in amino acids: CATSRDFDRRVPGEQYF. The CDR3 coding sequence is TGTGCCACCAGCAGAGATTTCGACCGGAGGGTCCCAGGTGAGCAGTACTTC.

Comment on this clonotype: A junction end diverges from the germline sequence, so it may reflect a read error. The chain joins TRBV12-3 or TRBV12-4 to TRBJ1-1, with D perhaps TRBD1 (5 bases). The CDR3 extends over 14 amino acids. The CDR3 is CTSLLRGIGPEAFF. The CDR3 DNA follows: TGTACCAGCCTCCTTCGGGGGATAGGGCCTGAAGCTTTCTTT.

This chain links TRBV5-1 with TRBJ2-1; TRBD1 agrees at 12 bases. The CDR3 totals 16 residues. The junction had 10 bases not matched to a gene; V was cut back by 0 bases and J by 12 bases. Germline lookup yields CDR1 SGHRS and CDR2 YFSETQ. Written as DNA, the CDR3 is TGCGCCAGCAGCTTGGCCGAGGGACAGGGGGCATCTAGGCAGTTCTTC. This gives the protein CASSLAEGQGASRQFF.

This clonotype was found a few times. For the CDR3, the DNA is TGTGCCAGCAGCCAAGGGGACCGTCTAGCCAAAAACATTCAGTACTTC. This codes for CASSQGDRLAKNIQYF. The rearrangement uses TRBV4-2 and TRBJ2-4; D is perhaps TRBD1 or TRBD2 (5 bases each). Trimming pared 1 base from V and 0 bases from J, leaving 10 bases between. Germline values: CDR1 LGHNA, CDR2 YNFKEQ. The CDR3 extends over 16 amino acids.

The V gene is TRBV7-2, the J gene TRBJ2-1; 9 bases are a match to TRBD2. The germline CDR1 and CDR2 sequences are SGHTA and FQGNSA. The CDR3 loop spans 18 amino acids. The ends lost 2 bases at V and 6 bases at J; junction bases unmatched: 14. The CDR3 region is CASSLQPRDWRGGNEQFF. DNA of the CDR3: TGTGCCAGCAGCTTACAACCTAGGGACTGGCGGGGGGGCAATGAGCAGTTCTTC.

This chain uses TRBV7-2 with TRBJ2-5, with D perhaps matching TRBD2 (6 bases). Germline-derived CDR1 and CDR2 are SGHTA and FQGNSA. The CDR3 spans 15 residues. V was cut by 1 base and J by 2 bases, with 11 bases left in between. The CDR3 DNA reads TGTGCCAGCAGCTTAGTGGGACTTATGCAAGAGACCCAGTACTTC. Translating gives CASSLVGLMQETQYF.

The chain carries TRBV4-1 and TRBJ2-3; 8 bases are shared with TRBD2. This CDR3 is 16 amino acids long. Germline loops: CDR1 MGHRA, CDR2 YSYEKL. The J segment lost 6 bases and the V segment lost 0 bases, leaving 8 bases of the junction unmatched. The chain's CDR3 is CASSQEDAGGEDTQYF. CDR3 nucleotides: TGCGCCAGCAGCCAAGAGGACGCGGGGGGCGAGGATACGCAGTATTTT.

The CDR3 is CASSSRAVSTDTQYF. CDR3 in DNA: TGTGCCAGCAGTTCTCGGGCGGTGAGCACAGATACGCAGTATTTT. The chain joins TRBV12-3 or TRBV12-4 to TRBJ2-3; D uncertain. Trimming left V 4 bases short and J 0 bases short, with 11 bases between. The CDR3 runs to 15 residues.

The CDR3 coding sequence is TGTGCCAGCAGTCCCGGCGAGGGACAGCGTCCGAACGAGCAGTACTTC. This codes for CASSPGEGQRPNEQYF. This chain uses TRBV9 with TRBJ2-7, with 7 positions matching TRBD1. The germline gives CDR1 SGDLS, CDR2 YYNGEE. Germline trimming cut 5 bases from V and 5 bases from J; bases unmatched to any gene: 16. The CDR3 covers 16 residues.

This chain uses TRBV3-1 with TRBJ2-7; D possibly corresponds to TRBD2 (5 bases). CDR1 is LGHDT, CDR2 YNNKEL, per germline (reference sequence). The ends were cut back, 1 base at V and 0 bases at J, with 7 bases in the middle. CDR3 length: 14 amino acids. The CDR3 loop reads CASSQGESSYEQYF. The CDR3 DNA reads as TGTGCCAGCAGCCAAGGGGAGTCCTCCTACGAGCAGTACTTC.

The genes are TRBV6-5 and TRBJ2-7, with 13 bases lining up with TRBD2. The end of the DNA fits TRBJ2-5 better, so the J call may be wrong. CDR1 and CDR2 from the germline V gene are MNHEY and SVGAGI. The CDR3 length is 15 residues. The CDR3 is CASVRTSGREETQYF. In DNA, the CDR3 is TGTGCCAGCGTCCGGACTAGCGGGAGAGAGGAGACCCAGTACTTC.

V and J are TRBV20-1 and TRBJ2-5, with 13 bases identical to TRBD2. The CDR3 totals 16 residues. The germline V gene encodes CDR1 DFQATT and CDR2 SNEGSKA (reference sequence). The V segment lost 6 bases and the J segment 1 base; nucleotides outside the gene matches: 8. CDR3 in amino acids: CSARLAGGLSQETQYF. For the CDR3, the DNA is TGCAGTGCCAGACTAGCGGGGGGCCTCTCCCAAGAGACCCAGTACTTC.

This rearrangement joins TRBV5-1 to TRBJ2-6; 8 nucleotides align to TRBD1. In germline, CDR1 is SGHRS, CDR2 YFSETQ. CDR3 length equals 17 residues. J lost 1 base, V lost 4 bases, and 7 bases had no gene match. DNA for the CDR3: TGCGCCAGCAGCGTTTCAGGGGGCGGGTCTGGGGCCAACGTCCTGACTTTC. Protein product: CASSVSGGGSGANVLTF.

This CDR3 is CASSQPSGGASEQYF. Written as DNA, the CDR3 is TGTGCCAGCAGCCAACCAAGCGGGGGGGCGTCTGAGCAGTACTTC. The chain has TRBV4-2 and TRBJ2-7, with TRBD2 matching over 10 bases. With V trimmed by 2 bases and J by 7 bases, 8 bases remained unmatched. Germline values: CDR1 LGHNA, CDR2 YNFKEQ. This CDR3 spans 15 amino acids.

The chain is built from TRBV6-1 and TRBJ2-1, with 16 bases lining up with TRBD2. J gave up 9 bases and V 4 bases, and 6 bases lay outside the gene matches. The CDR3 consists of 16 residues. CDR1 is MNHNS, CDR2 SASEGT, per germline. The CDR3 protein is CASSAEGLAGGIEQFF. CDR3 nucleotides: TGTGCCAGCAGTGCAGAGGGACTAGCGGGAGGGATTGAGCAGTTCTTC.

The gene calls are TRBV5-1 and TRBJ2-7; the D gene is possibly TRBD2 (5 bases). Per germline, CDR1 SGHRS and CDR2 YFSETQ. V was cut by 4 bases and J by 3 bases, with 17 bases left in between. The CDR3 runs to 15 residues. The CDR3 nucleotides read TGCGCCAGCAGCAACAGCCCCGGGATACACTACGAGCAGTACTTC. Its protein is CASSNSPGIHYEQYF.

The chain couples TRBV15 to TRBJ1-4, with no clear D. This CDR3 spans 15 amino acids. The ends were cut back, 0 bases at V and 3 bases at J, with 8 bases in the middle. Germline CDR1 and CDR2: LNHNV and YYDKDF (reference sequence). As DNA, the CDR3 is TGTGCCACCAGCAGAGATAGCGCCGCTAATGAAAAACTGTTTTTT. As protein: CATSRDSAANEKLFF.

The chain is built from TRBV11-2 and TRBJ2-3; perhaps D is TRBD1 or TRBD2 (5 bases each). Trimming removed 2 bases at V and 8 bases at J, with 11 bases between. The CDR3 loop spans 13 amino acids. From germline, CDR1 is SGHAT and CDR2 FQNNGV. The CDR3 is CASSLSGQATQYF. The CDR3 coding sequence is TGTGCCAGCAGCTTATCGGGGCAGGCTACGCAGTATTTT.

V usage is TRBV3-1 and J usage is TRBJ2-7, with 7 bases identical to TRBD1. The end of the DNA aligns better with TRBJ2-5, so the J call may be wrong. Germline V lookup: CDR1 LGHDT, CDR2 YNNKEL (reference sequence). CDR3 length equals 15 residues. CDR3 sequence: CASSQDPGGRETQYF. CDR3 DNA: TGTGCCAGCAGCCAAGATCCAGGGGGTCGAGAGACCCAGTACTTC.

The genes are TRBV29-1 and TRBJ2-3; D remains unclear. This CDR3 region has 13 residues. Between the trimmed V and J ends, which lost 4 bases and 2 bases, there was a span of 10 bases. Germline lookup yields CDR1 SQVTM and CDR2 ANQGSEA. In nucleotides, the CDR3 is TGCAGCGTTGGACCCATCCTCACAGATACGCAGTATTTT. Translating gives CSVGPILTDTQYF.

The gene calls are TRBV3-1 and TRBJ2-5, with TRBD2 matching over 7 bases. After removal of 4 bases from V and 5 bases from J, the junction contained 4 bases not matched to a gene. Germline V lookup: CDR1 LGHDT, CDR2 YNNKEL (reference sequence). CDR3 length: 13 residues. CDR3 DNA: TGTGCCAGCAGCCTGGGGACTATTGAGACCCAGTACTTC. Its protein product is CASSLGTIETQYF.

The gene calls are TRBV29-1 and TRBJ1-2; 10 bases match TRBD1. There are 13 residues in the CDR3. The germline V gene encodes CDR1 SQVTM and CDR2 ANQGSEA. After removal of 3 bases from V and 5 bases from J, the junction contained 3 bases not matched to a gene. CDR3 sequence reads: CSVERDRGYGYTF. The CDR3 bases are TGCAGCGTTGAGCGGGACAGGGGTTATGGCTACACCTTC.

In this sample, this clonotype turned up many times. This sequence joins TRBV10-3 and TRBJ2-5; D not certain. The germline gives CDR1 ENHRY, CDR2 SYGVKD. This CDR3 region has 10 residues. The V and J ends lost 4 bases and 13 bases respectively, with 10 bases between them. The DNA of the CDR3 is TGTGCCATCAGTGCGGCATCAGTGTACTTC. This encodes CAISAASVYF.

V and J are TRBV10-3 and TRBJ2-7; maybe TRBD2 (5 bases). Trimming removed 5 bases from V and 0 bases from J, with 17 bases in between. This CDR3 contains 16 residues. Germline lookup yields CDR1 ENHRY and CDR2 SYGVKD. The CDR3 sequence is CAISNPGLKSSYEQYF. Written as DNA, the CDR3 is TGTGCCATCAGTAATCCCGGACTCAAGAGCTCCTACGAGCAGTACTTC.